Below are 12 T cell receptor beta chains sequenced from a single sample in a study of vaccination and CD4 T cells after COVID-19. Oncomine TCR Beta short-read sequencing was applied to DNA from cultured CD4+ T cells. Using its own MiXCR run on the PCR reads, TCRdb lists one record per CDR3 protein. The repertoire consists of around 12,000 distinct CDR3 sequences, with 50% to 75% occurring once and the leading ten covering 13%. The sample's treatment: approximately 10-day PBMC culture with coronavirus spike peptide pools or control peptides (ViraFEST assay). No antigen has been identified for these receptors. The sample consisted of CD4+ T cells from blood, cultured in vitro. The receptors originated from a human donor who had recovered from COVID-19.

The chain joins TRBV7-2 to TRBJ1-1; no definite D call. CDR1 and CDR2 from the germline V gene are SGHTA and FQGNSA. The CDR3 is 14 amino acids. Trimming shortened V by 1 base and J by 5 bases, and 11 bases separated the two germline ends. CDR3 sequence reads: CASSLGPRGTEAFF. In DNA, the CDR3 is TGTGCCAGCAGCTTAGGTCCAAGAGGAACTGAAGCTTTCTTT.

The chain has TRBV11-1 and TRBJ2-1; 10 nucleotides agree with TRBD2. The J call may be faulty, since TRBJ2-7 better matches the DNA end. The CDR3 extends over 14 amino acids. The V gene's germline CDR1 is SGHAT and CDR2 FQDESV (reference sequence). The CDR3 nucleotides read TGTGCCAGCAGCTGGACTAGCGGAGAATACGAGCAGTACTTC. Amino acids: CASSWTSGEYEQYF.

The genes are TRBV28 and TRBJ1-5; 7 nucleotides line up with TRBD1. J gave up 2 bases and V 6 bases, and 7 bases lay outside the gene matches. Germline-derived CDR1 and CDR2 are MDHEN and SYDVKM. The CDR3 is 15 residues long. The CDR3 sequence: CASSRQGMGNQPQHF. In nucleotides, the CDR3 is TGTGCCAGCAGCCGACAGGGAATGGGCAATCAGCCCCAGCATTTT. The whole variable domain, filled in from reference TRBV28 and TRBJ1-5, reads DVKVTQSSRYLVKRTGEKVFLECVQDMDHENMFWYRQDPGLGLRLIYFSYDVKMKEKGDIPEGYSVSREKKERFSLILESASTNQTSMYLCASSRQGMGNQPQHFGDGTRLSIL.

The rearrangement uses TRBV20-1 and TRBJ2-3; TRBD2 matches 11 bases. J lost 2 bases, V lost 5 bases, and 6 bases had no gene match. Germline V gene lookup returns CDR1 DFQATT and CDR2 SNEGSKA (reference sequence). The CDR3 contains 15 residues. Here the CDR3 reads CSAPVAGGLTDTQYF. The CDR3 DNA sequence: TGCAGTGCTCCCGTAGCGGGAGGGCTCACAGATACGCAGTATTTT.

The chain couples TRBV27 to TRBJ2-2, with TRBD2 identical over 11 bases. Unmatched junction bases numbered 6, after V lost 3 bases and J lost 6 bases. The CDR3 spans 16 residues. Germline-derived CDR1 and CDR2 are MNHEY and SMNVEV (reference sequence). The CDR3 sequence is CASSFVASGRPGELFF. The CDR3 coding sequence is TGTGCCAGCAGTTTCGTGGCTAGCGGGAGGCCCGGGGAGCTGTTTTTT.

This rearrangement joins TRBV14 to TRBJ1-5; no clear D gene. The CDR3 totals 13 residues. Germline V gene lookup returns CDR1 SGHDN and CDR2 FVKESK. V lost 0 bases to trimming and J lost 7 bases, with 7 bases between them. As DNA, the CDR3 is TGTGCCAGCAGCCAAGACACGCGGCAGCCCCAGCATTTT. It encodes CASSQDTRQPQHF.

The rearrangement uses TRBV5-1 and TRBJ2-7; possible D gene TRBD2, 6 bases. This CDR3 region has 16 residues. Per germline, CDR1 SGHRS and CDR2 YFSETQ. Trimming removed 4 bases from V and 0 bases from J, with 17 bases in between. CDR3 region: CASSVAPGTFSYEQYF. The DNA of the CDR3 is TGCGCCAGCAGCGTCGCCCCCGGGACTTTCTCCTACGAGCAGTACTTC.

The chain recombines TRBV24-1 with TRBJ2-3; D remains unclear. Germline CDR1 and CDR2: KGHDR and SFDVKD. V lost 3 bases and J 3 bases, leaving 12 bases between the germline ends. The CDR3 totals 15 residues. The CDR3 nucleotides read TGTGCCACCAGTGATCAAAGCGTGCTGACAGATACGCAGTATTTT. This encodes CATSDQSVLTDTQYF.

The gene calls are TRBV2 and TRBJ2-1, with D tentatively TRBD1 or TRBD2 (5 bases each). V lost 4 bases to trimming and J lost 4 bases, with 8 bases between them. CDR3 length equals 13 residues. CDR1 and CDR2 (germline): SNHLY, FYNNEI. CDR3 in amino acids: CASSAGRYNEQFF. As DNA, the CDR3 is TGTGCCAGCAGTGCGGGACGGTACAATGAGCAGTTCTTC.

The chain is built from TRBV7-2 and TRBJ2-3; D is ambiguous. Germline lookup yields CDR1 SGHTA and CDR2 FQGNSA. The CDR3 spans 15 residues. V dropped 2 bases and J dropped 2 bases, with 11 bases sitting between them. CDR3 loop: CASSLMGQDTDTQYF. In DNA, the CDR3 is TGTGCCAGCAGCTTAATGGGCCAGGACACAGATACGCAGTATTTT.

This chain connects TRBV6-1 to TRBJ2-7; TRBD1 might be the D (6 bases). This CDR3 region has 14 residues. Trimming removed 3 bases at V and 3 bases at J, with 12 bases between. From germline, CDR1 is MNHNS and CDR2 SASEGT. CDR3 nucleotide sequence: TGTGCCAGCAGTGACCGGGACATTCTCTACGAGCAGTACTTC. Protein sequence: CASSDRDILYEQYF.

The chain links TRBV27 to TRBJ1-6; the D is unclear. Trimming stripped 5 bases from V and 15 bases from J, with 14 bases between. The germline gives CDR1 MNHEY, CDR2 SMNVEV (reference sequence). This CDR3 region has 12 residues. The CDR3 bases are TGTGCCAGCAGTCCTCCCGGGAGTCTCCTCCACTTT. It codes for CASSPPGSLLHF.